The 21 T cell receptor beta chains below were found in one sample sequenced in a study of blood T cell repertoires in COVID-19. The assay was immunoSEQ multiplex PCR, and TCRdb's table has in-frame clones only and misses some. The data show roughly 230,000 clones, roughly 90% seen once. The sequenced sample was peripheral blood. The source of these receptors is a man aged 65 to 85 with acute or convalescent COVID-19.

The CDR3 loop reads CAWSVQTDTQYF. CDR3 bases: TGTGCCTGGAGTGTACAGACAGATACGCAGTATTTT. The V and J genes are TRBV30 and TRBJ2-3; unclear D gene. Trimming cost V 0 bases and J 3 bases, with 4 bases left between them. CDR1 GTSNPN and CDR2 SVGIG come from the germline V gene (reference sequence). The CDR3 contains 12 residues.

This clone was seen a handful of times. The chain is built from TRBV4-1 and TRBJ1-6; D perhaps matches TRBD1 (5 bases). The CDR3 consists of 16 residues. The germline V and J ends were trimmed by 0 bases and 4 bases, with 10 bases remaining between them. Germline values: CDR1 MGHRA, CDR2 YSYEKL. CDR3: CASSQDSGAYNSPLHF. DNA for the CDR3: TGCGCCAGCAGCCAAGATAGCGGGGCGTATAATTCACCCCTCCACTTT.

The chain recombines TRBV10-3 with TRBJ2-7; D possibly corresponds to TRBD2 (5 bases). Trimming stripped 6 bases from V and 3 bases from J, with 12 bases between. Looked up from germline, CDR1 is ENHRY and CDR2 is SYGVKD. CDR3 length equals 13 residues. CDR3 region: CAISSGRNYEQYF. The CDR3, as DNA: TGTGCCATCAGCAGCGGACGGAACTACGAGCAGTACTTC.

The rearrangement joins TRBV2 to TRBJ1-2, with 8 bases aligning to TRBD1. The ends lost 3 bases at V and 3 bases at J; junction bases unmatched: 6. Per the germline V gene, CDR1 is SNHLY and CDR2 is FYNNEI. This CDR3 is built from 15 residues. CDR3 DNA sequence: TGTGCCAGCAGTGATAGGACAGGGAACTACTATGGCTACACCTTC. Translated: CASSDRTGNYYGYTF. The full variable domain, rest sourced from reference TRBV2 and TRBJ1-2, is EPEVTQTPSHQVTQMGQEVILRCVPISNHLYFYWYRQILGQKVEFLVSFYNNEISEKSEIFDDQFSVERPDGSNFTLKIRSTKLEDSAMYFCASSDRTGNYYGYTFGSGTRLTVV.

The chain is built from TRBV15 and TRBJ2-5; 9 bases match TRBD1. This CDR3 comprises 14 residues. Trimming cost V 6 bases and J 2 bases; bases outside gene matches: 4. CDR1 and CDR2 (germline): LNHNV, YYDKDF (reference sequence). As DNA, the CDR3 is TGTGCCACCAGTAGACAGGGGGATCAAGAGACCCAGTACTTC. Its protein is CATSRQGDQETQYF. Based on the CDR3 plus reference TRBV15 and TRBJ2-5, the full variable domain is DAMVIQNPRYQVTQFGKPVTLSCSQTLNHNVMYWYQQKSSQAPKLLFHYYDKDFNNEADTPDNFQSRRPNTSFCFLDIRSPGLGDTAMYLCATSRQGDQETQYFGPGTRLLVL.

This clone has only one observation. This chain joins TRBV5-1 and TRBJ2-5, with 8 bases identical to TRBD2. V was pared by 4 bases and J by 2 bases, with 16 bases of the junction left unmatched. This CDR3 region has 18 residues. CDR1 is SGHRS and CDR2 is YFSETQ in the germline V gene. The CDR3 here is CASSEGPLSGTSQETQYF. CDR3 DNA: TGCGCCAGCAGCGAAGGCCCCCTTTCCGGGACTAGTCAAGAGACCCAGTACTTC.

The V call is TRBV2, the J call TRBJ2-1; TRBD2 matches 9 bases. This CDR3 region has 14 residues. J gave up 7 bases and V 4 bases, and 5 bases lay outside the gene matches. The germline gives CDR1 SNHLY, CDR2 FYNNEI. The chain's CDR3 is CASSASGTRNEQFF. DNA of the CDR3: TGTGCCAGCAGTGCTAGCGGGACTCGGAATGAGCAGTTCTTC.

The V gene is TRBV28, the J gene TRBJ2-7; D is perhaps TRBD2 (6 bases). Deletions cut 4 bases from V and 2 bases from J, with 12 bases between. The germline CDR1 and CDR2 sequences are MDHEN and SYDVKM. The CDR3 runs 14 residues. The CDR3 nucleotides are TGTGCCAGCAGTTATGGGGCGGGGCCCTACGAGCAGTACTTC. Translating it yields CASSYGAGPYEQYF.

This clone was found once. This CDR3 reads CASSYSGQPNTEAFF. As DNA, the CDR3 is TGTGCCAGCAGTTACTCGGGACAGCCGAACACTGAAGCTTTCTTT. V is TRBV6-5 and J is TRBJ1-1, with 7 bases fitting TRBD1. The CDR3 consists of 15 residues. After removal of 0 bases from V and 1 base from J, the junction contained 2 bases not matched to a gene. Germline CDR1 MNHEY, CDR2 SVGAGI.

The chain carries TRBV29-1 and TRBJ2-5; maybe TRBD2 (5 bases). Trimming cost V 3 bases and J 2 bases, with 10 bases left between them. In germline, CDR1 is SQVTM, CDR2 ANQGSEA. The CDR3 contains 13 residues. The CDR3 region has the DNA TGCAGCGTTGATGGGGAGTTACAAGAGACCCAGTACTTC. Its protein is CSVDGELQETQYF.

This sequence joins TRBV5-1 and TRBJ2-7; 7 positions match TRBD1. This CDR3 contains 16 residues. With V trimmed by 4 bases and J by 0 bases, 10 bases remained unmatched. Germline lookup yields CDR1 SGHRS and CDR2 YFSETQ. The CDR3 spells CASSGKGQPTSYEQYF. CDR3 coding DNA: TGCGCCAGCAGCGGAAAGGGACAGCCAACCTCCTACGAGCAGTACTTC.

The rearrangement joins TRBV5-8 to TRBJ1-1; D remains ambiguous. CDR1 and CDR2 (germline): SGHTS, YDEGEE. Trimming removed 4 bases at V and 6 bases at J, with 19 bases between. The CDR3 is 15 residues long. CDR3 DNA sequence: TGTGCCAGCAGCCCACGAAATCCCGGGTTTGCTGAAGCTTTCTTT. Its translation is CASSPRNPGFAEAFF.

Only one count was recorded for this clone. The V call is TRBV28, the J call TRBJ2-1; 10 nucleotides match TRBD2. The V and J ends lost 4 bases and 9 bases, in that order; junction bases with no gene match: 12. Germline lookup yields CDR1 MDHEN and CDR2 SYDVKM. The CDR3 loop spans 16 amino acids. CDR3 amino acids: CASSSTLAGGFFEQFF. For the CDR3, the DNA is TGTGCCAGCAGTTCCACATTAGCGGGAGGCTTTTTTGAGCAGTTCTTC. The full variable domain, its missing parts supplied by reference TRBV28 and TRBJ2-1, is DVKVTQSSRYLVKRTGEKVFLECVQDMDHENMFWYRQDPGLGLRLIYFSYDVKMKEKGDIPEGYSVSREKKERFSLILESASTNQTSMYLCASSSTLAGGFFEQFFGPGTRLTVL.

This chain connects TRBV5-1 to TRBJ2-1; a possible D gene is TRBD2 (5 bases). V shed 1 base and J shed 8 bases, with 13 bases lying between them. The CDR3 has 14 residues. Germline loops: CDR1 SGHRS, CDR2 YFSETQ. CDR3: CASSLLGGGDEQFF. The CDR3 DNA sequence: TGCGCCAGCAGCTTGCTAGGAGGAGGTGATGAGCAGTTCTTC.

The rearrangement uses TRBV2 and TRBJ1-2, with D perhaps TRBD1 (6 bases). V was trimmed by 5 bases and J by 7 bases, leaving 8 bases between them. The CDR3 length is 11 residues. Germline CDR1 and CDR2: SNHLY and FYNNEI. The CDR3 region is CASSTGFGYTF. Here the CDR3 DNA reads TGTGCCAGCAGTACAGGGTTTGGCTACACCTTC.

The chain has TRBV20-1 and TRBJ1-6, with D possibly matching TRBD1 (6 bases). CDR3 length: 15 amino acids. CDR1 DFQATT and CDR2 SNEGSKA come from the germline V gene (reference sequence). V lost 4 bases to trimming and J lost 7 bases, with 17 bases between them. The CDR3 loop reads CSATDRGGSNSPLHF. CDR3 bases: TGCAGTGCTACTGACAGAGGGGGTAGCAATTCACCCCTCCACTTT.

The V and J genes are TRBV6-2 or TRBV6-3 and TRBJ1-1; no reliable D call. Germline assignment: CDR1 MNHEY and CDR2 SVGEGT. V lost 6 bases to trimming and J lost 0 bases, with 11 bases between them. The CDR3 contains 14 residues. CDR3 nucleotides: TGTGCCAGCAGCCAAACCCCAGTGAACACTGAAGCTTTCTTT. Translation: CASSQTPVNTEAFF.

The genes are TRBV7-9 and TRBJ1-1; a weak D match, TRBD1 (6 bases). There are 16 residues in the CDR3. Trimming pared 6 bases from V and 3 bases from J, leaving 20 bases between. CDR1 is SEHNR and CDR2 is FQNEAQ in the germline V gene (reference sequence). CDR3 coding DNA: TGTGCCAGCAGATCTATTCCAGGGGCGGGCGACACTGAAGCTTTCTTT. It codes for CASRSIPGAGDTEAFF.

This clone was detected only once. The V and J genes are TRBV7-3 and TRBJ1-2; D unresolved. Germline CDR1 reads SGHTA; CDR2 reads FQGTGA. V was shortened by 3 bases and J by 2 bases, with 7 bases between the two germline ends. The CDR3 has 13 residues. CDR3 loop: CASSFGENYGYTF. The CDR3 DNA sequence: TGTGCCAGCAGCTTCGGGGAGAACTATGGCTACACCTTC.

This clone was observed once. This rearrangement joins TRBV23-1 to TRBJ2-7, with 10 bases fitting TRBD1. TRBV23-1 is designated an ORF whose function remains uncertain. V shed 3 bases and J 5 bases; nucleotides not matched to a gene: 16. The CDR3 length is 18 residues. The CDR3 reads CASSQCLPGQGIVHEQYF. The DNA of the CDR3 is TGCGCCAGCAGTCAGTGCCTCCCGGGACAGGGGATTGTACACGAGCAGTACTTC.

The CDR3 loop is CASSKIQRVGTEAFF. The CDR3 DNA reads as TGTGCCAGTAGTAAAATACAGAGAGTTGGCACTGAAGCTTTCTTT. V gene TRBV19 combines with J gene TRBJ1-1; D is uncertain. CDR3 length: 15 residues. V lost 4 bases and J lost 4, with 16 bases in between. Germline V gives CDR1 LNHDA, CDR2 SQIVND (reference sequence).